The T cell receptor (beta chain) under discussion was sequenced for a study of regulatory T cells in long-lasting Graves disease. Trimming removed 3 bases from V and 7 bases from J, with 10 bases in between. Germline V gene sequence: CDR1 WSHSY, CDR2 SAAADI. The CDR3 totals 12 residues. Time point of the sample: persistent/refractory GD, antithyroid drugs over 5 years with positive TRAb. RNA extracted from PBMCs served as the sequencing template. This clonotype was counted a few times. Its target is not known. Whole-study findings and limits: New patients shared over 800 public clonotypes, fewer than the 2,741 shared by persistent patients. TRBV28, TRBJ1-2 and TRBJ2-5 were segments that persistent disease favored.

Building the TCR beta libraries relied on iRepertoire HTBI primers, and CDR3 regions underwent Arm-PCR. In TCRdb, the multiplex PCR reads were re-called with MiXCR into one record per CDR3 protein. The table records about 460,000 distinct CDR3 sequences, less than 25% of them present only once. The origin of this receptor is a female donor with Graves disease. The sample in question was peripheral blood mononuclear cells (PBMCs), obtained when the disease was refractory, from a patient treated with antithyroid drugs. The chain has TRBV10-2 and TRBJ2-7; tentatively, D is TRBD1 (5 bases). CDR3: CASSDPGREQYF. DNA of the CDR3: TGCGCCAGCAGTGATCCAGGGCGGGAGCAGTACTTC.